What follows is one TCR beta chain and its context. Its specificity is unknown. The sample belongs to a study of shared clonotypes between healthy human individuals. Study results and caveats: Naive CD4 clonotype sharing across a few donors was approximately 5%.

Germline assignment: CDR1 MNHEY and CDR2 SMNVEV (reference sequence). The CDR3 sequence is 14 residues long. V was cut by 4 bases and J by 3 bases, with 12 bases left in between. Execution of the assay was at deep level. Profiled with immunoSEQ multiplex PCR; TCRdb holds only in-frame clones, not every one. This sample has about 2.1 million clones, with about 93% found just once. CD45RO negativity and positive selection for CCR7 defined naive CD8 cells, a population that excluded terminally differentiated effector memory CD45RA+ cells. The source material was naive CD8+ T cells from PBMCs. The V gene is TRBV27, the J gene TRBJ2-5; a possible D gene is TRBD2 (6 bases). The TCR was taken from a young man in good health. Some clones in this sample may be carry-over from other donors' samples. The CDR3 DNA reads as TGTGCCAGCAGTTCCGCGGGACTCGAAGAGACCCAGTACTTC. It translates to CASSSAGLEETQYF.